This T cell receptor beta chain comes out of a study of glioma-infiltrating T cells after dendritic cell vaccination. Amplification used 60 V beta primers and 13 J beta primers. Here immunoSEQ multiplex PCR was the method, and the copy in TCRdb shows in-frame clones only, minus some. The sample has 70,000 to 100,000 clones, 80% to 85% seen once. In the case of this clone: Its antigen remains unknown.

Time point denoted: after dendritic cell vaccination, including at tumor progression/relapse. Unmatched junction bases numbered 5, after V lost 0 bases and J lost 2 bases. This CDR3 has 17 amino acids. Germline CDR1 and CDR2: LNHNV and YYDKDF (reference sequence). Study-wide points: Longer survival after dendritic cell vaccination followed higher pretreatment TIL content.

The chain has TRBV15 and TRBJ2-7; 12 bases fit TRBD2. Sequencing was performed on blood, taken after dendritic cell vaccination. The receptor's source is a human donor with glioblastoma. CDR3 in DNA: TGTGCCACCAGCAGAGATCGGCCTAGCGGGGGGGCCTACGAGCAGTACTTC. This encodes CATSRDRPSGGAYEQYF.